Listed here is a single TCR beta chain. There is no known antigen for this receptor. The read is 3 residues too short to cover the CDR3 end, so that end is filled in from the germline J gene. This entry belongs to a study of T cells in women clearing cervical HPV infection (dated by TCRdb to the late 2010s). Describing the broader study: Cases were 25 women with histologically confirmed HPV16-related CIN3 or worse, including 2 invasive cancers. Controls were around 24 women whose single incident HPV16 infection cleared within 12 months without precancer or cancer developing. For cases, the median interval between lesion detection and blood sampling was more than 130 days, with an interquartile range of about 85 to 210 days. As quality controls, five blinded duplicates were added to each group, bringing the total to approximately 60 samples made up of roughly 50 participants and 10 replicates. In the parent cohort, 9,000 to 13,000 women aged 18 or older were enrolled in Guanacaste, Costa Rica, during about 1993 to 1994 and were followed for more than 6 years. This exploratory proof-of-principle case-control study, nested within the Guanacaste HPV Natural History Study in Costa Rica, compared TCR repertoires among women with different cervical HPV16 outcomes. A median age of almost 35 years was observed in cases versus 37 to 45 in controls, and no significant differences in baseline characteristics were found. Cases and controls were matched on year of sample collection and on age within five years. HLA typing was available for only a few women, so HLA type could not be excluded as a confounder. Blood from cases was collected at the visit at which the lesion was first identified, whereas blood from controls was collected once infection was no longer detected.

Every participant had a single incident cervical HPV16 infection, and women with prevalent HPV16 infections were excluded. Cervical HPV DNA was detected by MY09/MY11 PCR, and genotyping was performed by dot-blot hybridization. About 14 mL of heparinized blood were centrifuged, and the buffy coat was aliquoted, frozen at -30°C, then stored at -80°C. Genomic DNA was extracted from buffy coat specimens using QIAGEN kits. On the study overall, not on this receptor specifically: Significantly higher TCR repertoire richness was observed in CIN3+ cases than in controls across sequencing depths, whereas no difference in evenness was found. Cases had lower TRBV6-7 relative abundance than controls (0.11% versus 0.16%; Bonferroni P = 0.0008). Because T-cell numbers per sample were unknown, differences in richness could reflect varying T-cell content rather than repertoire biology. Whether associations preceded infection or resulted from infection could not be shown with the cross-sectional design, and effector/memory subsets and HPV-specific T cells were not isolated. Random forest classifiers combining richness and V gene abundances distinguished cases from controls with an estimated AUC of approximately 0.83.

TCR beta CDR3 regions were amplified by multiplex PCR from an average of roughly 1,200 ng genomic DNA per sample using the immunoSEQ assay. The assay corrected primer bias using a complete synthetic TCR repertoire to establish an amplification baseline. Amplicons were sequenced on the Illumina platform. Regarding the original processing steps: Sequences were error-corrected by clustering with frequency ratios and a modified nearest-neighbor algorithm and were then analyzed in the immunoSEQ Analyzer with IMGT gene definitions. At each rarefaction depth, TCR richness and evenness were averaged across 20 rarefaction repeats, and any sample with fewer sequences than the depth was left out. Relative abundances of V, D and J genes were compared between groups using Wilcoxon rank sum tests, with FDR correction applied. An intraclass correlation of 95% to 97% for TCR richness and an average of about 77% across 66 gene segments were obtained from the blinded duplicates. TCRdb took over this immuneACCESS table, retaining in-frame rearrangements with V and J assigned. Such tables are incomplete; in checked studies, under half of the missing clones stem from an unresolved V gene, and the remainder is unexplained. That table supplies the V and J calls and clone size; D and trimming were determined from the DNA. In this sample's table one finds about 35,000 clones. Jointly, the top ten make up around 7% of the sample.

The cysteine opens and the phenylalanine closes a CDR3 of 15 amino acids. The 36 bases shown cover part of the CDR3, and their frame starts at base 1. The junction shows trimming of 1 base on V and 2 bases on J, and the gene matches do not reach 4 bases of it. CDR1 LNHDA and CDR2 SQIVND are derived from the germline V gene (reference sequence). The receptor was derived from a woman between 18 and 70 years old with a cervical HPV16 infection that either progressed to CIN3+ or cleared (not recorded which). The rearrangement joined TRBV19 to TRBJ2-7; TRBD1 agrees with 8 junctional bases. The sample consisted of blood buffy coat. This receptor has the CDR3 CASSIARTGTYEQYF. The CDR3 bases that were read are TGTGCCAGTAGTATAGCTCGGACAGGGACCTACGAG.